This T cell receptor (beta chain) was recovered during a study of cytomegalovirus exposure and HLA in healthy donors. Whole-study findings and limits: HLA-A and HLA-B allele assignments for most subjects were reportedly predicted accurately using TCR beta sequences. The authors later found TCR association rates varying by HLA locus, with DRB1 most and HLA-C fewest. The listing of 150 or so TCR beta chains classed them as cytomegalovirus-associated. After further analysis at a later stage, roughly 16,000 TCR beta sequences were associated with HLA alleles at 0.05 false discovery rate.

The germline CDR1 and CDR2 sequences are MDHEN and SYDVKM. The V end lost 4 bases, the J end lost 1 base, and 13 bases lay between the germline ends. This CDR3 is 15 amino acids long. This clone was picked up a small number of times. What it recognizes is unknown. PCR employed 60 Vbeta and 13 Jbeta primers. Sequenced by immunoSEQ multiplex PCR; TCRdb stores in-frame clones only, minus some. The sample contains around 150,000 clones, roughly 75% of which appear only once. Sequences were obtained from PBMCs. The sequence was collected from a man between 18 and 35 years old in good health and CMV-seronegative. The chain uses TRBV28 and TRBJ1-1; D is perhaps TRBD1 (5 bases). CDR3 nucleotides: TGTGCCAGCAGTTCTCTTAGGGGCCCGAACACTGAAGCTTTCTTT. Its protein is CASSSLRGPNTEAFF.